Reported below is one T cell receptor (beta chain). Its antigen is currently unknown. The sample has other DNA sequences that encode this CDR3 too. Germline assignment: CDR1 SGHDT and CDR2 YYEEEE. Trimming removed 3 bases from V and 4 bases from J, with 8 bases in between. This CDR3 has 13 residues. The repertoire was sequenced with immunoSEQ multiplex PCR; TCRdb's copy has only in-frame clones and lacks some. The sample gives some 2,000,000 clones, approximately 95% of which show up once; approximately 1.2% is in the top ten. These data are taken from a study of shared clonotypes between healthy human individuals. Study overall: Three plates were used per donor for CD4 naive, three for CD4 memory, two for CD8 naive and one for CD8 memory.

General observations from the study: It was the non-shared clonotypes that had lower generation probabilities than clonotypes shared by all four donors. Larger richness was generally estimated for naive than memory subsets.

Naive CD8 cells comprised CD45RO-negative, CCR7-positively selected cells, excluding terminally differentiated effector memory CD45RA+ cells. Donors, healthy HIV-negative adults, lacked recent acute infections or vaccinations. The source material was naive CD8+ T cells sorted from blood. This clonotype was obtained from a man between 18 and 29 years old in good health. The chain combines TRBV5-6 with TRBJ1-5; D uncertain. The CDR3 bases are TGTGCCAGCAGCTCCGGAGGTAATCAGCCCCAGCATTTT. Its protein product is CASSSGGNQPQHF.